This TCR beta chain came from a study of PD-1 blockade in classical Hodgkin lymphoma. As to this clone: What it recognizes is unknown.

Profiling relied on immunoSEQ multiplex PCR, and the TCRdb table lists in-frame clones only, not all of them. This table holds over 15,000 clones, about 80% found once. The time point was: cycle 4 day 1 (C4D1), after 6 weeks of nivolumab. Exposure to brentuximab vedotin varied, and each patient had relapsed following autologous stem cell transplantation. General study points: Patients with an early start, nivolumab under 1 year after ASCT, were excluded.

The sample consisted of peripheral blood mononuclear cells (PBMCs), taken before the fourth cycle of nivolumab. The source is a human donor with classical Hodgkin lymphoma.

The CDR3 reads CASRLPPRQGRNTIYF. The CDR3 bases are TGCGCCAGCAGACTCCCCCCGCGACAGGGTCGGAACACCATATATTTT. This sequence joins TRBV23-1 and TRBJ1-3; 7 positions match TRBD1. TRBV23-1 is an ORF, and what it does is uncertain. This CDR3 region has 16 residues. V lost 6 bases, J lost 7 bases, and 15 bases stayed unmatched.